This TCR beta chain was identified during a study of shared clonotypes between healthy human individuals. Study summary: Two women and a few men aged 18 to 49 served as donors. Three plates were used per donor for CD4 naive, three for CD4 memory, two for CD8 naive and one for CD8 memory. Regarding the study as a whole: Sequencing of the sorted subsets was shown by rarefaction to be incomplete despite large depth.

On this clone: Its antigen is unknown.

CDR3 length: 15 amino acids. Trimming cost V 5 bases and J 10 bases; bases outside gene matches: 9. The germline V gene encodes CDR1 SGHTA and CDR2 FQGNSA. On sorted subsets, replicate PCRs used approximately 200 ng DNA, or 31,000 or so T cell genomes. Libraries were prepared by immunoSEQ multiplex PCR; TCRdb keeps only in-frame clonotypes and omits some of them. Of about 820,000 clones in the sample, 90% to 95% were seen once. Naive CD8 cells were CD45RO-negative, positively selected for CCR7, excluding terminally differentiated effector memory CD45RA+ cells. Sequenced input: naive CD8+ T cells sorted from blood. This TCR was sampled from a man aged 25-45 years in good health. The rearrangement uses TRBV7-2 and TRBJ2-1; 12 bases are shared with TRBD2. The CDR3 protein is CASSPGTSGPGEQFF. The DNA for the CDR3 is TGTGCCAGCAGCCCCGGGACTAGCGGGCCGGGAGAGCAGTTCTTC.